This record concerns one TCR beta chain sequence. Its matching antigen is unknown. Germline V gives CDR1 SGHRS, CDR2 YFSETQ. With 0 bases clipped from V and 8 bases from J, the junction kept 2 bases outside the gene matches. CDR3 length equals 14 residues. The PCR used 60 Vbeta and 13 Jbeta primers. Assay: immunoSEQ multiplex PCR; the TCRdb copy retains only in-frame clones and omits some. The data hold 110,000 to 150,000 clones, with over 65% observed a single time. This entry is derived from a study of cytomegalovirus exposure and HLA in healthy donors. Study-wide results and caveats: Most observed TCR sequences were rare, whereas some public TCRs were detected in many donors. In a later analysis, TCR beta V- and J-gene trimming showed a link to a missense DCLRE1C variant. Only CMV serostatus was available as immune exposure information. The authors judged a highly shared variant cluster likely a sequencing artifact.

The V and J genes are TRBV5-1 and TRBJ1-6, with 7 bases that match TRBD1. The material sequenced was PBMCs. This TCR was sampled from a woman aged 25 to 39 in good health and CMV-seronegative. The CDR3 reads CASSLGQGHSPLHF. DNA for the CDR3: TGCGCCAGCAGCTTGGGACAGGGCCATTCACCCCTCCACTTT.